This T cell receptor (beta chain) was identified during a study of blood T cell repertoires in COVID-19. Germline CDR1 SGHTA, CDR2 FQGNSA. The V segment lost 1 base and the J segment 9 bases; nucleotides outside the gene matches: 9. The CDR3 spans 15 residues. As originally analysed: Reference gene primer amplification yielded estimated nucleated cell counts. TCRdb's table, derived via immunoSEQ multiplex PCR, lists solely in-frame clones and lacks some. Clone size and V and J calls were adopted from that table, with D and trimming inferred from the DNA. This sample has around 50,000 clones; roughly 88% occur once, and the top ten carry 14% to 15%.

Material: peripheral blood. The origin of this receptor is a human donor in a cohort sampled during active COVID-19. The chain recombines TRBV7-2 with TRBJ2-1; 7 bases fit TRBD1. The CDR3 spells CASSLEAGGGSEQFF. In nucleotides, the CDR3 is TGTGCCAGCAGCTTAGAGGCAGGGGGTGGGAGTGAGCAGTTCTTC.